Presented here are 3 T cell receptor beta chains from one specimen sequenced in a study of CD8 T cells in ankylosing spondylitis. Points from the study as a whole: For ankylosing spondylitis blood, a TCR beta motif of 7 or 8 highly homologous variants appeared characteristic.

These receptors have no known antigen. A single record per CDR3 protein comes from TCRdb applying MiXCR to the 5' RACE reads. The table lists 130,000 or so distinct CDR3 sequences, over 15% of them singletons. The sequenced sample consisted of blood, either unsorted or a sorted T cell fraction (not recorded which). The receptors were sampled from a male donor with ankylosing spondylitis.

This clonotype was seen more than once but under ten times. The gene calls are TRBV5-1 and TRBJ2-3, with D maybe TRBD2 (5 bases). V shed 4 bases and J shed 4 bases, with 19 bases lying between them. Per germline, CDR1 SGHRS and CDR2 YFSETQ. This CDR3 region has 16 residues. The CDR3 is CASSPGIARMADTQYF. Written as DNA, the CDR3 is TGCGCCAGCAGCCCCGGGATAGCCCGAATGGCAGATACGCAGTATTTT.

This clonotype was seen more than once but under ten times. J is TRBJ2-7 and V is TRBV6-1, with 11 bases aligning to TRBD2. Germline V CDR1 and CDR2: MNHNS, SASEGT. V lost 5 bases to trimming and J lost 2 bases; unmatched junction nucleotides: 5. The CDR3 loop spans 15 amino acids. The CDR3 loop is CASSTGLADTYEQYF. CDR3 DNA sequence: TGTGCCAGCAGTACGGGACTAGCGGACACCTACGAGCAGTACTTC.

This clonotype has a handful of counts. This chain connects TRBV27 to TRBJ2-6; D possibly matches TRBD1 or TRBD2 (5 bases each). This CDR3 is built from 16 residues. The germline V gene has CDR1 MNHEY and CDR2 SMNVEV (reference sequence). Trimming stripped 4 bases from V and 3 bases from J, with 13 bases between. CDR3 sequence reads: CASSSAGSHGANVLTF. In nucleotides, the CDR3 is TGTGCCAGCAGTTCCGCAGGGAGTCATGGGGCCAACGTCCTGACTTTC.